These T cell receptor beta chains were read from a single sample in a study of blood T cell repertoires in COVID-19. Measured with immunoSEQ multiplex PCR; TCRdb has only the in-frame clones, and not every one. Found here are 300,000 to 350,000 clones, roughly 87% of them singletons; the top ten hold 8.5% to 10%. The sequencing sample was made of PBMCs or T cells enriched from blood (not recorded which). These receptors came from a woman between 18 and 29 years old who had recovered from COVID-19. Each CDR3 is given with its conserved first and last residue. The D gene is left open where the match is weak. Only part of the rows carry a size: once, few, many, or a class if the clone is expanded.

D: TRBD2; V: TRBV5-1; size: -; J: TRBJ2-3; DNA: TGCGCCAGCAGCTTACGGACGGGACTAGCGGGAGCAGATACGCAGTATTTT; CDR3: CASSLRTGLAGADTQYF
D: TRBD2; V: TRBV3-1/TRBV3-2; size: once; J: TRBJ2-7; DNA: TGTGCCAGCAGCCGGGGGGGACTAGCGGAGAGCTACGAGCAGTACTTC; CDR3: CASSRGGLAESYEQYF
D: -; V: TRBV2; size: -; J: TRBJ2-3; DNA: TGTGCCAGCAGTGGATTCCGCGGGAGCACAGATACGCAGTATTTT; CDR3: CASSGFRGSTDTQYF
D: TRBD2; V: TRBV5-1; size: once; J: TRBJ2-3; DNA: TGCGCCAGCAGCTTGCGGGAGGGGTCAAGCACAGATACGCAGTATTTT; CDR3: CASSLREGSSTDTQYF
D: TRBD2; V: TRBV27; size: -; J: TRBJ2-3; DNA: TGTGCCAGCAGTCGACTAGCGGGGCGTCTCACAGATACGCAGTATTTT; CDR3: CASSRLAGRLTDTQYF
D: -; V: TRBV19; size: -; J: TRBJ1-2; DNA: TGTGCCAGTAGTCTCCGGACAGACTCTAACTATGGCTACACCTTC; CDR3: CASSLRTDSNYGYTF
D: -; V: TRBV11-3; size: once; J: TRBJ2-3; DNA: TGTGCCAGCAGCGACAACACGGGCACAGATACGCAGTATTTT; CDR3: CASSDNTGTDTQYF
D: TRBD2; V: TRBV13; size: -; J: TRBJ2-7; DNA: TGTGCCAGCAGCCGGACTAGCGGGGGGGCTGTGACCTACGAGCAGTACTTC; CDR3: CASSRTSGGAVTYEQYF
D: TRBD1; V: TRBV29-1; size: -; J: TRBJ2-1; DNA: TGCAGCGGGACCCTACAGGGGTTTATCTACAATGAGCAGTTCTTC; CDR3: CSGTLQGFIYNEQFF
D: TRBD1; V: TRBV10-3; size: -; J: TRBJ1-3; DNA: TGTGCCATCAGTGGCCAGGGGGACGGCTCTGGAAACACCATATATTTT; CDR3: CAISGQGDGSGNTIYF
D: TRBD1; V: TRBV9; size: -; J: TRBJ2-1; DNA: TGTGCCAGCAGCGTAGTGGGACAGGACCGTAGAAATGAGCAGTTCTTC; CDR3: CASSVVGQDRRNEQFF
D: -; V: TRBV2; size: -; J: TRBJ1-2; DNA: TGTGCCAGCAGATATAGCGGCTACACCTTC; CDR3: CASRYSGYTF
D: TRBD2; V: TRBV5-1; size: -; J: TRBJ2-7; DNA: TGCGCCAGCAGCGGCTGGACTAGCGGAAGAACCTACGAGCAGTACTTC; CDR3: CASSGWTSGRTYEQYF
D: TRBD2; V: TRBV11-2; size: once; J: TRBJ2-1; DNA: TGTGCCAGCAGCTTCGGGACTAGCGGAGACAATGAGCAGTTCTTC; CDR3: CASSFGTSGDNEQFF
D: TRBD2; V: TRBV7-8; size: -; J: TRBJ2-2; DNA: TGTGCCAGCACCTCAATCCTCGCGGGGGGGCCGTGGGTTACCGGGGAGCTGTTTTTT; CDR3: CASTSILAGGPWVTGELFF
D: -; V: TRBV19; size: -; J: TRBJ1-6; DNA: TGTGCCAGTAGTATAGCCGACGCGGTTCCTTCACCCCTCCACTTT; CDR3: CASSIADAVPSPLHF
D: TRBD1; V: TRBV28; size: -; J: TRBJ1-5; DNA: TGTGCCAGCATCCCACAGGGGGATCAGCCCCAGCATTTT; CDR3: CASIPQGDQPQHF
D: TRBD1; V: TRBV7-9; size: once; J: TRBJ1-2; DNA: TGTGCCAGCAGCTCGGGACAGGGGTACGTTGGCTACACCTTC; CDR3: CASSSGQGYVGYTF
D: -; V: TRBV29-1; size: -; J: TRBJ1-1; DNA: TGCAGCGTTAATACGGGAGGTGAAGCTTTCTTT; CDR3: CSVNTGGEAFF
D: -; V: TRBV2; size: -; J: TRBJ1-2; DNA: TGTGCCAGCAGAGAGGTGACGGGCTACACCTTC; CDR3: CASREVTGYTF
D: TRBD2; V: TRBV4-3; size: -; J: TRBJ2-1; DNA: TGCGCCAGCAGCCAAGAATCCGGACTAGCGGGAGTCGGGAACTACAATGAGCAGTTCTTC; CDR3: CASSQESGLAGVGNYNEQFF
D: -; V: TRBV3-1/TRBV3-2; size: -; J: TRBJ1-4; DNA: TGTGCCAGCAGCCCTCCAGGCCGCGCTAATGAAAAACTGTTTTTT; CDR3: CASSPPGRANEKLFF
D: TRBD2; V: TRBV7-8; size: -; J: TRBJ2-2; DNA: TGTGCCAGCAGCCCAAACCCGGTCTGGACTAGCGGGGGGCTCAGGAACACCGGGGAGCTGTTTTTT; CDR3: CASSPNPVWTSGGLRNTGELFF
D: -; V: TRBV29-1; size: -; J: TRBJ1-1; DNA: TGCAGCGTTGAACCTGGGCTGGGTGAAGCTTTCTTT; CDR3: CSVEPGLGEAFF
D: -; V: TRBV11-2; size: -; J: TRBJ2-5; DNA: TGTGCCAGCAGCTCAGGGTGGCGAGAGACCCAGTACTTC; CDR3: CASSSGWRETQYF
D: -; V: TRBV6-2/TRBV6-3; size: -; J: TRBJ2-3; DNA: TGTGCCAGCAGTCGCCTCGGAGGGCCAGATACGCAGTATTTT; CDR3: CASSRLGGPDTQYF
D: TRBD1; V: TRBV28; size: few; J: TRBJ2-2; DNA: TGTGCCAGCAGCAAGACAGGGGCAATCCCCGGGGAGCTGTTTTTT; CDR3: CASSKTGAIPGELFF
D: TRBD1; V: TRBV24-1; size: -; J: TRBJ2-7; DNA: TGTGCCACCGGCGGACCCGGGACAGGGGGGTTTGAGCAGTACTTC; CDR3: CATGGPGTGGFEQYF
D: TRBD1; V: TRBV5-6; size: -; J: TRBJ1-1; DNA: TGTGCCAGCAGCGATGCGGGACAGGCCCGCGGTGAAGCTTTCTTT; CDR3: CASSDAGQARGEAFF
D: -; V: TRBV11-3; size: -; J: TRBJ2-2; DNA: TGTGCCAGCAGTAAAACTCAGGGAGGCACCGGGGAGCTGTTTTTT; CDR3: CASSKTQGGTGELFF
D: -; V: TRBV5-1; size: -; J: TRBJ1-1; DNA: TGCGCCAGCAGCGGCCAGAACACTGAAGCTTTCTTT; CDR3: CASSGQNTEAFF
D: -; V: TRBV11-3; size: -; J: TRBJ2-2; DNA: TGTGCCAGCAGCACGAGGGCCGGGGAGCTGTTTTTT; CDR3: CASSTRAGELFF
D: TRBD1; V: TRBV6-5; size: -; J: TRBJ1-2; DNA: TGTGCCACCCTTATATCAACAGGGGGCGTCTATGGCTACACCTTC; CDR3: CATLISTGGVYGYTF
D: -; V: TRBV7-2; size: -; J: TRBJ2-5; DNA: TGTGCCAGCAGCTTAGCTGCCGGGGAGACCCAGTACTTC; CDR3: CASSLAAGETQYF
D: -; V: TRBV2; size: -; J: TRBJ1-2; DNA: TGTGCCCTAGAACCGAACTATGGCTACACCTTC; CDR3: CALEPNYGYTF
D: TRBD1; V: TRBV19; size: -; J: TRBJ1-4; DNA: TGTGCCAGTAGTTGGACAGGGTCGACTAATGAAAAACTGTTTTTT; CDR3: CASSWTGSTNEKLFF
D: -; V: TRBV6-2/TRBV6-3; size: -; J: TRBJ2-1; DNA: TGTGCCAGCAGTTACTCGAATCTAAACAATGAGCAGTTCTTC; CDR3: CASSYSNLNNEQFF
D: -; V: TRBV5-1; size: -; J: TRBJ1-3; DNA: TGCGCCAGCAGCTTGGATCCCGGAGACTCTGGAAACACCATATATTTT; CDR3: CASSLDPGDSGNTIYF
D: TRBD1; V: TRBV7-3; size: -; J: TRBJ1-1; DNA: TGTGCCAGCAGCCCCCGACAGGGGACTGAAGCTTTCTTT; CDR3: CASSPRQGTEAFF
D: TRBD1; V: TRBV6-6; size: -; J: TRBJ2-7; DNA: TGTGCCAGGCGAGTGACAGGGGACAACGAGCAGTACTTC; CDR3: CARRVTGDNEQYF
D: -; V: TRBV6-4; size: -; J: TRBJ2-1; DNA: TGTGCCAGCAGTGTCCCTTCTTTTGCTTGCCGGTCCTACAATGAGCAGTTCTTC; CDR3: CASSVPSFACRSYNEQFF
D: TRBD1; V: TRBV6-1; size: once; J: TRBJ2-2; DNA: TGTGCCAGCAGTGAGACGGGACAGTTTTGGGGCACCGGGGAGCTGTTTTTT; CDR3: CASSETGQFWGTGELFF
D: TRBD1; V: TRBV24-1; size: -; J: TRBJ1-6; DNA: TGTGCCACCAAGGGGGACAGGCTGCTATCGGGCAACTTT; CDR3: CATKGDRLLSGNF
D: -; V: TRBV3-1/TRBV3-2; size: -; J: TRBJ1-2; DNA: TGTGCCAGCAGCCCAGGCGGAGGGGTTGGCTACACCTTC; CDR3: CASSPGGGVGYTF
D: -; V: TRBV14; size: -; J: TRBJ2-7; DNA: TGTGCCAGCAGCCAAGGTCCTAGCGCCGTTTACGAGCAGTACTTC; CDR3: CASSQGPSAVYEQYF
D: TRBD2; V: TRBV11-2; size: -; J: TRBJ2-1; DNA: TGTGCCAGCAGCCCTACGGACCTAGCGGGGGGGCCATTTCCCGATGAGCAGTTCTTC; CDR3: CASSPTDLAGGPFPDEQFF
D: TRBD2; V: TRBV6-6; size: -; J: TRBJ2-7; DNA: TGTGCCAGCAGGCGAGAGTCTAGCGGGGTGAGCTCCTACGAGCAGTACTTC; CDR3: CASRRESSGVSSYEQYF
D: -; V: TRBV29-1; size: -; J: TRBJ1-2; DNA: TGCAGCGTCGGACAATCTAACTATGGCTACACCTTC; CDR3: CSVGQSNYGYTF
D: TRBD2; V: TRBV18; size: -; J: TRBJ2-1; DNA: TGTGCCAGCTCACCAGAGCTAGCGGGGAGCTCCTACAATGAGCAGTTCTTC; CDR3: CASSPELAGSSYNEQFF
D: TRBD2; V: TRBV19; size: -; J: TRBJ2-1; DNA: TGTGCCAGTAGTATATTGGGCGGGACTACCTACAATGAGCAGTTCTTC; CDR3: CASSILGGTTYNEQFF
D: TRBD1; V: TRBV7-2; size: -; J: TRBJ2-2; DNA: TGTGCCAGCAGCTCCCCGGACAAAGGGGGCGACACCGGGGAGCTGTTTTTT; CDR3: CASSSPDKGGDTGELFF
D: TRBD1; V: TRBV28; size: -; J: TRBJ1-5; DNA: TGTGCCAGCAGTTCCACAGGGGGGGAAGGCCAGCCCCAGCATTTT; CDR3: CASSSTGGEGQPQHF
D: TRBD1; V: TRBV18; size: few; J: TRBJ1-2; DNA: TGTGCCAGCTCACCGCCCGGCATGACAGGGGATGGCTACACCTTC; CDR3: CASSPPGMTGDGYTF
D: -; V: TRBV5-1; size: -; J: TRBJ1-2; DNA: TGCGCCAGCAGCCTGACAGAATCTAACTATGGCTACACCTTC; CDR3: CASSLTESNYGYTF
D: TRBD1; V: TRBV12-3/TRBV12-4; size: -; J: TRBJ1-1; DNA: TGTGCCAGCAGTTACAGGGGACCTGAAGCTTTCTTT; CDR3: CASSYRGPEAFF
D: TRBD2; V: TRBV24-1; size: -; J: TRBJ2-3; DNA: TGTGCCACCAGTGAGACTAGCGGGAGAAGCACAGATACGCAGTATTTT; CDR3: CATSETSGRSTDTQYF
D: -; V: TRBV4-2; size: -; J: TRBJ2-7; DNA: TGTGCCAGCAGCCATCCATCGCGCGGGGACCTCTCCTACGAGCAGTACTTC; CDR3: CASSHPSRGDLSYEQYF